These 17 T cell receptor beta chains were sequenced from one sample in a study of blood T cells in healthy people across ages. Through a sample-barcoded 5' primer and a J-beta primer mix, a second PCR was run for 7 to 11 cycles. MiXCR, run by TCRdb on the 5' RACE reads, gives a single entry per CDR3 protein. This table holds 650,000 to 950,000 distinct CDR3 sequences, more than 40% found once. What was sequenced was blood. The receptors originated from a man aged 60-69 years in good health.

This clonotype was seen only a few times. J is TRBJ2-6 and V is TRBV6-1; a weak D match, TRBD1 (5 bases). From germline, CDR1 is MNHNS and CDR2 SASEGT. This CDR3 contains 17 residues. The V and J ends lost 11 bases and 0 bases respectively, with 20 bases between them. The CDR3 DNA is TGTGCCGGCGGATCCGACAGATCCTACTCTGGGGCCAACGTCCTGACTTTC. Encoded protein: CAGGSDRSYSGANVLTF.

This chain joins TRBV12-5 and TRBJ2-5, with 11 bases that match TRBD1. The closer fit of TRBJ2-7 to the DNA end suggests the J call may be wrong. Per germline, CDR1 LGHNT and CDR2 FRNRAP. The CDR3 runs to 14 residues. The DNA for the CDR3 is TGTGCTAGTGGAGACCGGGACAGGGGGTACGAGCAGTACTTC. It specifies CASGDRDRGYEQYF.

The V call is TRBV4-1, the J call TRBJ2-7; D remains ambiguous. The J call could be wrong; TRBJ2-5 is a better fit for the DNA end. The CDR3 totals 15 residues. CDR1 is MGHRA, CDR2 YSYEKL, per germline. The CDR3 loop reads CASSQEGRLQETQYF. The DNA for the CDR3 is TGCGCCAGCAGCCAAGAGGGCAGGCTTCAAGAGACCCAGTACTTC.

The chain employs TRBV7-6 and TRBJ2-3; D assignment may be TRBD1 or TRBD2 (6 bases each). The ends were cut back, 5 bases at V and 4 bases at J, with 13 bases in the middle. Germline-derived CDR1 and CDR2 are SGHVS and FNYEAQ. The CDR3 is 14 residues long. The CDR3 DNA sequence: TGTGCCAGCAGCCCGAGGGGGGAGGCAGATACGCAGTATTTT. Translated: CASSPRGEADTQYF.

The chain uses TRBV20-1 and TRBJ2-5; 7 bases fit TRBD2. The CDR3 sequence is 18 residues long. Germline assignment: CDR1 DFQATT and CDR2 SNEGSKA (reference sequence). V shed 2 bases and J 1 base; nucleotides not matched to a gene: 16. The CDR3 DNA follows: TGCAGTGCTAGAACCTCCGACCCTGGCCTAGCGGTCCAAGAGACCCAGTACTTC. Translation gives CSARTSDPGLAVQETQYF.

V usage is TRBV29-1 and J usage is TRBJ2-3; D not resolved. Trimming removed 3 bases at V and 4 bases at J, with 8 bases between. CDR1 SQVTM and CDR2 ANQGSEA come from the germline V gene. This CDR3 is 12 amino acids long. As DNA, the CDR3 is TGCAGCGTTGAGGGCTTCGCAGATACGCAGTATTTT. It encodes CSVEGFADTQYF.

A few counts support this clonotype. CDR3 sequence: CATSNQRRWTLRIGEYGYTF. Here the CDR3 DNA reads TGTGCCACCAGCAATCAAAGGCGTTGGACACTAAGGATAGGGGAATATGGCTACACCTTC. The rearrangement links TRBV15 to TRBJ1-2, with a tentative D call TRBD1 (5 bases). V lost 4 bases and J 5 bases, leaving 32 bases between the germline ends. This CDR3 spans 20 amino acids. Per germline, CDR1 LNHNV and CDR2 YYDKDF (reference sequence).

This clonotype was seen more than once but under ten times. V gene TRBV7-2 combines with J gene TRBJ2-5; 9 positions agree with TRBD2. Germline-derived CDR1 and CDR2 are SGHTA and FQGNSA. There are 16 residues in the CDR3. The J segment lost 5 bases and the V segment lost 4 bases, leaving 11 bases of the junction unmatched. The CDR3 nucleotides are TGTGCCAGCAGCTCGTCGGGAGCGGGGGGTATGGAGACCCAGTACTTC. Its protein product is CASSSSGAGGMETQYF.

The CDR3 DNA reads as TGTGCCAGCAGAAAAGGGACGAACACTGAAGCTTTCTTT. Its translation: CASRKGTNTEAFF. This rearrangement joins TRBV6-5 to TRBJ1-1, with D perhaps matching TRBD1 (5 bases). CDR1 and CDR2 from the germline V gene are MNHEY and SVGAGI. The germline V and J ends were trimmed by 6 bases and 1 base, with 9 bases remaining between them. The CDR3 consists of 13 residues.

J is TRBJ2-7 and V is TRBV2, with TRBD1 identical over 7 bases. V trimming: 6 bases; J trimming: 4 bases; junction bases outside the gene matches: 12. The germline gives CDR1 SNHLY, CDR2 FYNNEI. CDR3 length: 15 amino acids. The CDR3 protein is CASSKIRGGGYEQYF. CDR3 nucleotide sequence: TGTGCCAGCAGCAAGATAAGAGGGGGCGGTTACGAGCAGTACTTC.

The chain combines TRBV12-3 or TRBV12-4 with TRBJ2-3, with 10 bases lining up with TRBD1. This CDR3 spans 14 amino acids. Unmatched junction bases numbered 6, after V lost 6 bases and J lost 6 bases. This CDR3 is CASRPGQGVDTQYF. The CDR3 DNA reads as TGTGCCAGCAGACCTGGACAGGGGGTGGATACGCAGTATTTT.

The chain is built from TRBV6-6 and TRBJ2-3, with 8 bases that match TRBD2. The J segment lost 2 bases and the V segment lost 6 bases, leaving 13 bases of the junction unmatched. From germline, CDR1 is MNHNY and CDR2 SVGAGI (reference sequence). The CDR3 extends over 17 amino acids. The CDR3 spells CASRLRGGQWSTDTQYF. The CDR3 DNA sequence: TGTGCCAGCAGACTACGGGGGGGCCAGTGGTCCACAGATACGCAGTATTTT.

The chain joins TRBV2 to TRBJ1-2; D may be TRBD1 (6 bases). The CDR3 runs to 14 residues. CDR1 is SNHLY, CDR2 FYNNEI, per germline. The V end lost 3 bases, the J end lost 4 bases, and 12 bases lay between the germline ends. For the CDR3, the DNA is TGTGCCAGCAGTGACCCGGGGGGCGGCTATGGCTACACCTTC. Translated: CASSDPGGGYGYTF.

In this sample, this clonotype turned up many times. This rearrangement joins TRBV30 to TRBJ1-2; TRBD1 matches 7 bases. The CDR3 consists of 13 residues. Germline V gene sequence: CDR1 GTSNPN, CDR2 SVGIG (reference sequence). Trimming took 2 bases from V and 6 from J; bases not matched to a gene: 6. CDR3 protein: CAWSTLGGNGYTF. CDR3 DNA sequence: TGTGCCTGGAGTACTTTAGGGGGCAATGGCTACACCTTC. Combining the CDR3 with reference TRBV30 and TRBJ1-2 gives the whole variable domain SQTIHQWPATLVQPVGSPLSLECTVEGTSNPNLYWYRQAAGRGLQLLFYSVGIGQISSEVPQNLSASRPQDRQFILSSKKLLLSDSGFYLCAWSTLGGNGYTFGSGTRLTVV.

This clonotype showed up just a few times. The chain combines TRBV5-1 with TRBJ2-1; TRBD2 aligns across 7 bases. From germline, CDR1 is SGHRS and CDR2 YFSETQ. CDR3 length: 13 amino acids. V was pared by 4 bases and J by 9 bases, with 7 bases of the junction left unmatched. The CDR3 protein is CASSPRGGGEQFF. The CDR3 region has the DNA TGCGCCAGCAGCCCGAGGGGCGGGGGTGAGCAGTTCTTC. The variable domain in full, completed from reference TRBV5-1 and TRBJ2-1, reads KAGVTQTPRYLIKTRGQQVTLSCSPISGHRSVSWYQQTPGQGLQFLFEYFSETQRNKGNFPGRFSGRQFSNSRSEMNVSTLELGDSALYLCASSPRGGGEQFFGPGTRLTVL.

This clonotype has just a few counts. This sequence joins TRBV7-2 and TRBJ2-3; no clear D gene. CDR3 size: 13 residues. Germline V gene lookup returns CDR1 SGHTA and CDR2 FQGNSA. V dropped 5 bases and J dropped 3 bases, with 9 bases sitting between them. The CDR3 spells CASSTLGTDTQYF. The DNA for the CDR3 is TGTGCCAGCAGCACACTGGGAACAGATACGCAGTATTTT.

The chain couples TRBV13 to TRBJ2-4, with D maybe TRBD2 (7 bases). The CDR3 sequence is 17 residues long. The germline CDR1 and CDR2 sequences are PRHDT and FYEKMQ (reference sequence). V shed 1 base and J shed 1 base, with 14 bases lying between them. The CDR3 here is CASSLAGGPLAKNIQYF. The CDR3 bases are TGTGCCAGCAGCTTAGCGGGGGGCCCCCTTGCCAAAAACATTCAGTACTTC.